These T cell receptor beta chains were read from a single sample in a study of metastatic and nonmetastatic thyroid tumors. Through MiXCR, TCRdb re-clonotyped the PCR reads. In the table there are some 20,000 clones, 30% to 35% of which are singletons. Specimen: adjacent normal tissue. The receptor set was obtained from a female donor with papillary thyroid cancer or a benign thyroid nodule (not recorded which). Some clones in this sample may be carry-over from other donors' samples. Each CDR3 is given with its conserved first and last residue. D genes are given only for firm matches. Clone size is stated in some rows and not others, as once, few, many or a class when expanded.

CDR3 DNA: TGCGCCAGCAGCTTCCTACTTTCCGGGCCGCCCAACTTC; CDR3 protein: CASSFLLSGPPNF; J gene: TRBJ2-7; CDR3 length: 13; D gene: NA; clone size: NA; V gene: TRBV5-1
CDR3 DNA: TGTGCCAGCAGCTTGGGGGCTAGCGGGAGCAATGAGCAGTTCTTC; CDR3 protein: CASSLGASGSNEQFF; J gene: TRBJ2-1; CDR3 length: 15; D gene: TRBD2; clone size: NA; V gene: TRBV7-8
CDR3 DNA: TGTGCCAGCAGACGCACCGTAGCGGGAGCCACCGGGGAGCTGTTTTTT; CDR3 protein: CASRRTVAGATGELFF; J gene: TRBJ2-2; CDR3 length: 16; D gene: TRBD2; clone size: NA; V gene: TRBV6-1
CDR3 DNA: TGTGCCAGCACCGCGGGGGCGAATTCACCCCTCCACTTT; CDR3 protein: CASTAGANSPLHF; J gene: TRBJ1-6; CDR3 length: 13; D gene: NA; clone size: few; V gene: TRBV2
CDR3 DNA: TGTGCCAGCAGTTTAAGCCTGGCGGGGGACTACGAGCAGTACTTC; CDR3 protein: CASSLSLAGDYEQYF; J gene: TRBJ2-7; CDR3 length: 15; D gene: TRBD2; clone size: NA; V gene: TRBV27
CDR3 DNA: TGTGCCAGCAGTGCCCCAACACAGAGCGGCTACACCTTC; CDR3 protein: CASSAPTQSGYTF; J gene: TRBJ1-2; CDR3 length: 13; D gene: NA; clone size: NA; V gene: TRBV6-1
CDR3 DNA: TGTGCCAGCACCCGATCGGCTAGCGGGGTTGGGGAGACCCAGTACTTC; CDR3 protein: CASTRSASGVGETQYF; J gene: TRBJ2-5; CDR3 length: 16; D gene: TRBD2; clone size: NA; V gene: TRBV11-2
CDR3 DNA: TGCGCCAGCAGCCAAGAAGGGTACAATCAGCCCCAGCATTTT; CDR3 protein: CASSQEGYNQPQHF; J gene: TRBJ1-5; CDR3 length: 14; D gene: NA; clone size: NA; V gene: TRBV4-1
CDR3 DNA: TGCAGTGCTAGCGGAAGGGTCCAGGGGATCTCCTACGAGCAGTACTTC; CDR3 protein: CSASGRVQGISYEQYF; J gene: TRBJ2-7; CDR3 length: 16; D gene: NA; clone size: NA; V gene: TRBV20-1
CDR3 DNA: TGTGCCAGCAGCCGACGGAGCTCCTACAATGAGCAGTTCTTC; CDR3 protein: CASSRRSSYNEQFF; J gene: TRBJ2-1; CDR3 length: 14; D gene: NA; clone size: many; V gene: TRBV3-1
CDR3 DNA: TGCTCAGGAGGGGCCCCGGGGGGATCCTCCGAGCAGTACTTC; CDR3 protein: CSGGAPGGSSEQYF; J gene: TRBJ2-7; CDR3 length: 14; D gene: TRBD2; clone size: NA; V gene: TRBV10-1
CDR3 DNA: TGTGCCAGCAGCCAGGCCGGGACCGAGTATGGCTACACCTTC; CDR3 protein: CASSQAGTEYGYTF; J gene: TRBJ1-2; CDR3 length: 14; D gene: NA; clone size: medium-sized; V gene: TRBV3-1
CDR3 DNA: TGTGCCAGTAGTATTAAGCCTAGCGGTAGAGCAGCAAATGAGCAGTTCTTC; CDR3 protein: CASSIKPSGRAANEQFF; J gene: TRBJ2-1; CDR3 length: 17; D gene: TRBD2; clone size: NA; V gene: TRBV19
CDR3 DNA: TGTGCCAGCAGTTACTCCTGGACTAGCGGGGTAGACGAGCAGTACTTC; CDR3 protein: CASSYSWTSGVDEQYF; J gene: TRBJ2-7; CDR3 length: 16; D gene: TRBD2; clone size: medium-sized; V gene: TRBV6-5
CDR3 DNA: TGCGCCAGCAGCCTTAGCAAAGGACTAGCGGGAAACGAGCAGTACTTC; CDR3 protein: CASSLSKGLAGNEQYF; J gene: TRBJ2-7; CDR3 length: 16; D gene: TRBD2; clone size: NA; V gene: TRBV4-3
CDR3 DNA: TGTGCCAGCGGACAATGGGGGGAAGAGACCCAGTACTTC; CDR3 protein: CASGQWGEETQYF; J gene: TRBJ2-5; CDR3 length: 13; D gene: NA; clone size: few; V gene: TRBV27
CDR3 DNA: TGTGCCAGCAACAGAGACGAGTACAATGAGCAGTTCTTC; CDR3 protein: CASNRDEYNEQFF; J gene: TRBJ2-1; CDR3 length: 13; D gene: NA; clone size: NA; V gene: TRBV6-1
CDR3 DNA: TGCAGTGCCCACCGGGACAGGGGTTCTGAAGCTTTCTTT; CDR3 protein: CSAHRDRGSEAFF; J gene: TRBJ1-1; CDR3 length: 13; D gene: TRBD1; clone size: NA; V gene: TRBV20-1
CDR3 DNA: TGTGCCAGCAGGGGTGAGTTCTACGAGCAGTACTTC; CDR3 protein: CASRGEFYEQYF; J gene: TRBJ2-7; CDR3 length: 12; D gene: NA; clone size: many; V gene: TRBV6-1
CDR3 DNA: TGTGCCTGGAGTGTACCCGATGGGGCCTCCTGGGGCGAGCAGTACTTC; CDR3 protein: CAWSVPDGASWGEQYF; J gene: TRBJ2-7; CDR3 length: 16; D gene: NA; clone size: NA; V gene: TRBV30
CDR3 DNA: TGTGCCAGCAGCCAAGTTGGCGACGGGGGGTCTGCCCAGGAGACCCAGTACTTC; CDR3 protein: CASSQVGDGGSAQETQYF; J gene: TRBJ2-5; CDR3 length: 18; D gene: TRBD2; clone size: medium-sized; V gene: TRBV4-2
CDR3 DNA: TGTGCCAGCAGCTTGTATATGAGAACAGGGAGTAATGAGCAGTTCTTC; CDR3 protein: CASSLYMRTGSNEQFF; J gene: TRBJ2-1; CDR3 length: 16; D gene: NA; clone size: NA; V gene: TRBV5-8
CDR3 DNA: TGTGCCAGCAGCCGGGACGGGACAGCTTCTGGAAACACCATATATTTT; CDR3 protein: CASSRDGTASGNTIYF; J gene: TRBJ1-3; CDR3 length: 16; D gene: TRBD1; clone size: few; V gene: TRBV28
CDR3 DNA: TGTGCCAGCAGGAACACAGGGGATGGCACAGATACGCAGTATTTT; CDR3 protein: CASRNTGDGTDTQYF; J gene: TRBJ2-3; CDR3 length: 15; D gene: TRBD1; clone size: few; V gene: TRBV2
CDR3 DNA: TGTGCCAGTAGTCCCGGGACAGGGGGGCGGTTGGATTCACCCCTCCACTTT; CDR3 protein: CASSPGTGGRLDSPLHF; J gene: TRBJ1-6; CDR3 length: 17; D gene: TRBD1; clone size: few; V gene: TRBV6-1
CDR3 DNA: TGTGCCAGCAGGAAGACCTACCTTAGGGACGAGCAGTACTTC; CDR3 protein: CASRKTYLRDEQYF; J gene: TRBJ2-7; CDR3 length: 14; D gene: NA; clone size: few; V gene: TRBV6-1
CDR3 DNA: TGCGCCAGCAGCCGATCCCTTAGCGGTCCCGGGGATACGCAGTATTTT; CDR3 protein: CASSRSLSGPGDTQYF; J gene: TRBJ2-3; CDR3 length: 16; D gene: NA; clone size: NA; V gene: TRBV5-1
CDR3 DNA: TGTGCCAGCAGTACCATACAGGGGGCCGGCACTGAAGCTTTCTTT; CDR3 protein: CASSTIQGAGTEAFF; J gene: TRBJ1-1; CDR3 length: 15; D gene: TRBD1; clone size: NA; V gene: TRBV6-1
CDR3 DNA: TGCGCCAGCAGCAGCGGGACAGGAGGAAAACTGTTTTTT; CDR3 protein: CASSSGTGGKLFF; J gene: TRBJ1-4; CDR3 length: 13; D gene: TRBD1; clone size: NA; V gene: TRBV5-1
CDR3 DNA: TGCGCCAGCAGCCGTCTTTGGGGTGAAAAACTGTTTTTT; CDR3 protein: CASSRLWGEKLFF; J gene: TRBJ1-4; CDR3 length: 13; D gene: NA; clone size: many; V gene: TRBV4-1
CDR3 DNA: TGTGCCAGCAGTTACCCCGGGACAGCCTCTGGAAACACCATATATTTT; CDR3 protein: CASSYPGTASGNTIYF; J gene: TRBJ1-3; CDR3 length: 16; D gene: TRBD1; clone size: few; V gene: TRBV6-2/TRBV6-3
CDR3 DNA: TGTGCCAGCAGCTTGGTATGGGACAGGGGAGGAGAGACCCAGTACTTC; CDR3 protein: CASSLVWDRGGETQYF; J gene: TRBJ2-5; CDR3 length: 16; D gene: TRBD1; clone size: many; V gene: TRBV5-6
CDR3 DNA: TGTGCCAGCAGTGAAAGTGGGTACGAGCAGTACTTC; CDR3 protein: CASSESGYEQYF; J gene: TRBJ2-7; CDR3 length: 12; D gene: NA; clone size: NA; V gene: TRBV6-1
CDR3 DNA: TGTGCCAGCACCGACAGGGGACGAGGGGAGCTGTTTTTT; CDR3 protein: CASTDRGRGELFF; J gene: TRBJ2-2; CDR3 length: 13; D gene: TRBD1; clone size: NA; V gene: TRBV9
CDR3 DNA: TGTGCCAGCAGCCCTCGGGTACCCACGCAGAACGCTGAAGCTTTCTTT; CDR3 protein: CASSPRVPTQNAEAFF; J gene: TRBJ1-1; CDR3 length: 16; D gene: NA; clone size: NA; V gene: TRBV11-1
CDR3 DNA: TGTGCCAGCAGTCTCGTCCAGGGCCGCTACGAGCAGTACTTC; CDR3 protein: CASSLVQGRYEQYF; J gene: TRBJ2-7; CDR3 length: 14; D gene: NA; clone size: NA; V gene: TRBV12-3/TRBV12-4
CDR3 DNA: TGTGCCAGCAGTTACTCACAGCTTTGCACAGATACGCAGTATTTT; CDR3 protein: CASSYSQLCTDTQYF; J gene: TRBJ2-3; CDR3 length: 15; D gene: NA; clone size: many; V gene: TRBV6-2/TRBV6-3
CDR3 DNA: TGTGCCAGCAGGGTGCAGGGCGGGCAGCCCCAGCATTTT; CDR3 protein: CASRVQGGQPQHF; J gene: TRBJ1-5; CDR3 length: 13; D gene: NA; clone size: NA; V gene: TRBV7-2
CDR3 DNA: TGCAGTGCTACCGACCCGCTGACGGTGAACACTGAAGCTTTCTTT; CDR3 protein: CSATDPLTVNTEAFF; J gene: TRBJ1-1; CDR3 length: 15; D gene: NA; clone size: few; V gene: TRBV20-1
CDR3 DNA: TGTGCCTGGAGTATAGGGACTAGCGACGAGCAGTACTTC; CDR3 protein: CAWSIGTSDEQYF; J gene: TRBJ2-7; CDR3 length: 13; D gene: TRBD2; clone size: medium-sized; V gene: TRBV30
CDR3 DNA: TGTGCCATCAGCTACGGGGATCTGGGTTCACCCCTCCACTTT; CDR3 protein: CAISYGDLGSPLHF; J gene: TRBJ1-6; CDR3 length: 14; D gene: NA; clone size: medium-sized; V gene: TRBV10-3
CDR3 DNA: TGTGCCAGCAGTCTAGGGGGGGCCAAAAACATTCAGTACTTC; CDR3 protein: CASSLGGAKNIQYF; J gene: TRBJ2-4; CDR3 length: 14; D gene: NA; clone size: few; V gene: TRBV2
CDR3 DNA: TGTGCCAGCAGTCCTCTATGGACTGAAGCTTTCTTT; CDR3 protein: CASSPLWTEAFF; J gene: TRBJ1-1; CDR3 length: 12; D gene: NA; clone size: medium-sized; V gene: TRBV28
CDR3 DNA: TGTGCCAGCAGTGAACTAGCGGGGGGGCAAAGATACGAGTCCGAGCAGTACTTC; CDR3 protein: CASSELAGGQRYESEQYF; J gene: TRBJ2-7; CDR3 length: 18; D gene: TRBD2; clone size: medium-sized; V gene: TRBV6-4
CDR3 DNA: TGTGCCAGTAGTATTCGGGCTTGGGCCGGGGACACAGATACGCAGTATTTT; CDR3 protein: CASSIRAWAGDTDTQYF; J gene: TRBJ2-3; CDR3 length: 17; D gene: NA; clone size: NA; V gene: TRBV19
CDR3 DNA: TGTGCCAGCAGCGTGGACAGCATTAATTCACCCCTCCACTTT; CDR3 protein: CASSVDSINSPLHF; J gene: TRBJ1-6; CDR3 length: 14; D gene: NA; clone size: medium-sized; V gene: TRBV28
CDR3 DNA: TGTGCCAGCAGTCGTCCATTTGGAGACTATTCGCAGTTCTTC; CDR3 protein: CASSRPFGDYSQFF; J gene: TRBJ2-1; CDR3 length: 14; D gene: NA; clone size: NA; V gene: TRBV6-1
CDR3 DNA: TGTGCCAGCACCCTCGGTAGTCAGCAGTACTTC; CDR3 protein: CASTLGSQQYF; J gene: TRBJ2-7; CDR3 length: 11; D gene: NA; clone size: few; V gene: TRBV6-5
CDR3 DNA: TGTGCCAGCAGTTGGGGGACAGGGGGCTGGGAGCGGTACTTC; CDR3 protein: CASSWGTGGWERYF; J gene: TRBJ2-7; CDR3 length: 14; D gene: TRBD1; clone size: NA; V gene: TRBV2
CDR3 DNA: TGTGCCGGCTCAAGGGGACAGTCAAGGGAAAAACTGTTTTTT; CDR3 protein: CAGSRGQSREKLFF; J gene: TRBJ1-4; CDR3 length: 14; D gene: TRBD1; clone size: many; V gene: TRBV2
CDR3 DNA: TGTGCCAGCAGCTTCCCTAGCGGGGGAAACAATGAGCAGTTCTTC; CDR3 protein: CASSFPSGGNNEQFF; J gene: TRBJ2-1; CDR3 length: 15; D gene: TRBD2; clone size: NA; V gene: TRBV11-1
CDR3 DNA: TGTGCCAGCAGTTTCGGCGGGGGGGGGACAGATACGCAGTATTTT; CDR3 protein: CASSFGGGGTDTQYF; J gene: TRBJ2-3; CDR3 length: 15; D gene: TRBD2; clone size: medium-sized; V gene: TRBV27
CDR3 DNA: TGTGCCAGTAGTTCACAGGGGTGGGACTATGGCTACACCTTC; CDR3 protein: CASSSQGWDYGYTF; J gene: TRBJ1-2; CDR3 length: 14; D gene: TRBD1; clone size: few; V gene: TRBV19
CDR3 DNA: TGTGCCAGCAGCTTACTAGTCGGACAGGCGAACTATGGCTACACCTTC; CDR3 protein: CASSLLVGQANYGYTF; J gene: TRBJ1-2; CDR3 length: 16; D gene: TRBD1; clone size: NA; V gene: TRBV11-2
CDR3 DNA: TGTGCCAGCAGCTTGGCGGGACAGGTCGGCACTGAAGCTTTCTTT; CDR3 protein: CASSLAGQVGTEAFF; J gene: TRBJ1-1; CDR3 length: 15; D gene: TRBD1; clone size: many; V gene: TRBV5-4
CDR3 DNA: TGTGCCAGCAGTCAACTCCGGGGCTCTGGAAACACCATATATTTT; CDR3 protein: CASSQLRGSGNTIYF; J gene: TRBJ1-3; CDR3 length: 15; D gene: NA; clone size: few; V gene: TRBV6-2/TRBV6-3
CDR3 DNA: TGCGCCAGCAGTTTTGGCGGGACAGCTGAAGCTTTCTTT; CDR3 protein: CASSFGGTAEAFF; J gene: TRBJ1-1; CDR3 length: 13; D gene: TRBD1; clone size: NA; V gene: TRBV5-1
CDR3 DNA: TGCGCCAGCAGCTTTGGTGGTTCGAACACTGAAGCTTTCTTT; CDR3 protein: CASSFGGSNTEAFF; J gene: TRBJ1-1; CDR3 length: 14; D gene: NA; clone size: many; V gene: TRBV5-1
CDR3 DNA: TGTGCCAGCAGTTCCCTAGCGGGGAGGCCCCCCTCGTGGTACTTC; CDR3 protein: CASSSLAGRPPSWYF; J gene: TRBJ2-7; CDR3 length: 15; D gene: TRBD2; clone size: NA; V gene: TRBV27
CDR3 DNA: TGTGCCAGCAGCCCGGCAGGAAGCTATGGCTACACCTTC; CDR3 protein: CASSPAGSYGYTF; J gene: TRBJ1-2; CDR3 length: 13; D gene: NA; clone size: many; V gene: TRBV7-9